This T cell receptor beta chain stems from a study of beta chain features in type 1 diabetes. There was one heparinised blood draw per donor, averaging around 120 mL. On this clone itself: As yet, its antigen is unknown.

The CDR3 extends over 16 amino acids. CDR1 and CDR2 (germline): KGHSH, LQKENI. Deletions cut 2 bases from V and 0 bases from J, with 12 bases between. Study outcomes and limitations: Type 1 diabetes patients had TCRB CDR3s that were shorter (moderately but significantly so) in all four CD4+ subsets.

Every bit of the isolated RNA underwent reverse transcription, so sequencing read expressed TCRB transcripts. The method was immunoSEQ multiplex PCR; TCRdb's version includes in-frame clones alone and lacks a portion of them. The data contain around 41,000 clones, approximately 61% of them singletons. This chain connects TRBV18 to TRBJ2-3; D is unresolved. The specimen was Tregs from blood. This TCR was sampled from a man aged 25 to 40 with type 1 diabetes. Some clones in this sample may be carry-over from other donors' samples. DNA for the CDR3: TGTGCCAGCTCACCATATCAGGCCTCTAGCACAGATACGCAGTATTTT. Protein sequence: CASSPYQASSTDTQYF.